These 17 T cell receptor beta chains came from one sample sequenced in a study of lung T cells in sarcoidosis with Löfgren's syndrome. TCRdb fed the reads into MiXCR, producing one record per CDR3 protein. The table records roughly 63,000 distinct CDR3 sequences, 20% to 25% of them present only once. Sequencing was performed on CD4+ T cells from PBMCs. The origin of the receptors is a human donor with sarcoidosis (Löfgren's syndrome or another form), or a control subject (not recorded which).

The chain uses TRBV29-1 and TRBJ2-1; 9 bases match TRBD1. In germline, CDR1 is SQVTM, CDR2 ANQGSEA. V lost 5 bases, J lost 6 bases, and 2 bases stayed unmatched. The CDR3 consists of 12 residues. DNA for the CDR3: TGCAGCGTTTCGACAGGGGGCAATGAGCAGTTCTTC. Its translation is CSVSTGGNEQFF.

At least ten counts were recorded for this clonotype. This sequence joins TRBV4-2 and TRBJ1-5; D is ambiguous. Per the germline V gene, CDR1 is LGHNA and CDR2 is YNFKEQ. The V end lost 0 bases, the J end lost 4 bases, and 10 bases lay between the germline ends. The CDR3 sequence is 15 residues long. CDR3 in DNA: TGTGCCAGCAGCCAAGATGAGGGTTTAAATCAGCCCCAGCATTTT. It translates to CASSQDEGLNQPQHF.

The gene calls are TRBV11-2 and TRBJ2-2; 10 nucleotides align to TRBD1. Per germline, CDR1 SGHAT and CDR2 FQNNGV. The length of the CDR3 is 15 residues. V lost 5 bases to trimming and J lost 7 bases; unmatched junction nucleotides: 7. CDR3 DNA sequence: TGTGCCAGCAGCACAGACAGGGGGCAAGTCGGGGAGCTGTTTTTT. Translating gives CASSTDRGQVGELFF.

This clonotype was counted ten times or more. The chain has TRBV20-1 and TRBJ2-4, with TRBD1 as a possible D gene (5 bases). Trimming stripped 1 base from V and 7 bases from J, with 11 bases between. Germline V gene sequence: CDR1 DFQATT, CDR2 SNEGSKA (reference sequence). The CDR3 totals 13 residues. CDR3 nucleotide sequence: TGCAGTGCTAGAGCCGGACATTTGAACATTCAGTACTTC. Residues: CSARAGHLNIQYF.

The chain uses TRBV29-1 and TRBJ2-1; D is ambiguous. The CDR3 spans 13 residues. The germline gives CDR1 SQVTM, CDR2 ANQGSEA. CDR3 residues: CSITTVSYNEQFF. CDR3 DNA sequence: TGCAGTATAACGACGGTCTCCTACAATGAGCAGTTCTTC.

In its sample, this clonotype was seen many times. This chain links TRBV7-2 with TRBJ2-7; 10 positions agree with TRBD2. Germline V gene data show CDR1 as SGHTA and CDR2 as FQGNSA. Germline trimming cut 5 bases from V and 5 bases from J; bases unmatched to any gene: 12. The CDR3 is 16 residues long. The CDR3 DNA reads TGTGCCAGCAGCCAAATGATGAGCGGGAGGGCCGACGAGCAGTACTTC. Residues: CASSQMMSGRADEQYF.

For this clonotype: A much more abundant neighbour one base away suggests this may be a read error. The conserved phenylalanine or tryptophan is not found at the CDR3 terminus, so this likely reflects a read error. The CDR3 nucleotides read TGTGCCAGCAGCTTGGGACGGGGGGGAGTTTTGGTGCCCAATGAGCAGTTCTCC. Residues: CASSLGRGGVLVPNEQFS. The chain joins TRBV11-2 to TRBJ2-1; the match to TRBD2 covers 8 bases. Trimming took 3 bases from V and 6 from J; bases not matched to a gene: 16. Per germline, CDR1 SGHAT and CDR2 FQNNGV. This CDR3 is built from 18 residues.

This clonotype was seen more than once but under ten times. The rearrangement links TRBV29-1 to TRBJ1-2; D is uncertain. Germline assignment: CDR1 SQVTM and CDR2 ANQGSEA. V gave up 4 bases and J gave up 7 bases, with 19 bases separating them. This CDR3 has 14 amino acids. The CDR3 loop is CSVGTAGGIFGYTF. CDR3 DNA sequence: TGCAGCGTTGGCACAGCGGGCGGTATATTTGGCTACACCTTC.

This clonotype showed up many times. V usage is TRBV4-2 and J usage is TRBJ2-1; D is perhaps TRBD1 (5 bases). V was trimmed by 0 bases and J by 3 bases, leaving 12 bases between them. Per the germline V gene, CDR1 is LGHNA and CDR2 is YNFKEQ. The CDR3 length is 16 residues. CDR3 loop: CASSQDKGQVYNEQFF. As DNA, the CDR3 is TGTGCCAGCAGCCAAGATAAGGGGCAGGTCTACAATGAGCAGTTCTTC.

This clonotype was recorded at least ten times. This rearrangement joins TRBV6-1 to TRBJ2-3; TRBD2 aligns across 10 bases. Germline V gene sequence: CDR1 MNHNS, CDR2 SASEGT. CDR3 length equals 17 residues. V lost 7 bases to trimming and J lost 6 bases; unmatched junction nucleotides: 16. The CDR3 DNA sequence: TGTGCCAGCACAACAGGGATAGCGGGGGGAAATAGGGATACGCAGTATTTT. Amino acids: CASTTGIAGGNRDTQYF.

As concerns this clonotype: A much larger clonotype is one base distant, so this may be a read error. The V call is TRBV6-6, the J call TRBJ2-7, with D unclear. CDR3 length: 16 amino acids. CDR1 and CDR2 from the germline V gene are MNHNY and SVGAGI (reference sequence). The CDR3 loop reads CASRRVQFETSCEQYF. CDR3 in DNA: TGTGCCAGCAGACGGGTGCAGTTTGAAACCTCCTGCGAGCAGTACTTC.

This clonotype was seen a few times. The genes are TRBV29-1 and TRBJ2-2; D is unresolved. Trimming shortened V by 7 bases and J by 2 bases, and 14 bases separated the two germline ends. CDR3 length: 14 residues. Germline V gives CDR1 SQVTM, CDR2 ANQGSEA. The CDR3 DNA follows: TGCAGCGCCTACCGACCAGAAAACACCGGGGAGCTGTTTTTT. Protein sequence: CSAYRPENTGELFF.

This chain uses TRBV7-8 with TRBJ2-7; D might be TRBD1 (6 bases). V lost 2 bases to trimming and J lost 5 bases, with 13 bases between them. Per the germline V gene, CDR1 is SGHVS and CDR2 is FQNEAQ. This CDR3 region has 14 residues. CDR3 DNA: TGTGCCAGCAGCTTAACAGGGATTTGGGACGAGCAGTACGTC. This sequence encodes CASSLTGIWDEQYV.

This clonotype has just a few counts. The CDR3 loop reads CASSQQRSRGFNYGYTF. The CDR3, as DNA: TGTGCCAGCAGTCAACAGAGGAGCAGGGGTTTCAACTATGGCTACACCTTC. The V gene is TRBV28, the J gene TRBJ1-2, with a tentative D call TRBD1 (6 bases). V was trimmed by 5 bases and J by 2 bases, leaving 21 bases between them. The germline gives CDR1 MDHEN, CDR2 SYDVKM. The CDR3 runs to 17 residues.

As regards this clonotype: A read error may be the cause here, since a much bigger clone is one base away. The chain has TRBV28 and TRBJ1-6; D possibly corresponds to TRBD1 (6 bases). The CDR3 covers 17 residues. Germline V gives CDR1 MDHEN, CDR2 SYDVKM. The CDR3 sequence: CASSAAGHLSYNSPLRF. The CDR3 coding sequence is TGTGCCAGCAGTGCAGCGGGACACCTCTCCTATAATTCACCCCTCCGCTTT. The full variable domain, in which reference TRBV28 and TRBJ1-6 provide the parts outside the CDR3, is DVKVTQSSRYLVKRTGEKVFLECVQDMDHENMFWYRQDPGLGLRLIYFSYDVKMKEKGDIPEGYSVSREKKERFSLILESASTNQTSMYLCASSAAGHLSYNSPLRFGNGTRLTVT.

This clonotype turned up a few times. This chain uses TRBV11-1 with TRBJ2-6, with D uncertain. Germline CDR1 reads SGHAT; CDR2 reads FQDESV (reference sequence). The CDR3 is 15 amino acids. V lost 4 bases and J 0 bases, leaving 7 bases between the germline ends. CDR3 DNA: TGTGCCAGCAGCTCCAAGTACTCTGGGGCCAACGTCCTGACTTTC. Its protein is CASSSKYSGANVLTF.

The chain combines TRBV12-3 or TRBV12-4 with TRBJ2-7; D is perhaps TRBD1 (6 bases). This CDR3 region has 15 residues. V gave up 3 bases and J gave up 2 bases, with 14 bases separating them. The CDR3 DNA reads as TGTGCCAGCAGTTTCGGGCAGGGGCCGACCTACGAGCAGTACGTC. Amino acid sequence: CASSFGQGPTYEQYV.